The clone carrying this T cell receptor beta chain showed up just a few times. Antigen specificity is unknown. This sample was taken from a study of CD8 T cells in ankylosing spondylitis. Study-wide results and limits: Blood from ankylosing spondylitis patients appeared to carry a characteristic roughly 8-variant TCR beta motif. Peripheral blood samples showed relatively rare disease-linked clones, and these clones were CD8+. From matched ankylosing spondylitis synovial fluid, disease-linked clones were reportedly recovered at significantly enriched levels.

The germline CDR1 and CDR2 sequences are ENHRY and SYGVKD. This CDR3 region has 15 residues. With V trimmed by 6 bases and J by 5 bases, 5 bases remained unmatched. Construction of TCR beta libraries was performed using quantitative 5'-RACE with molecular barcodes. MiXCR was run by TCRdb on the 5' RACE reads, yielding one entry per CDR3 protein. Of about 250,000 distinct CDR3 sequences in the sample, roughly 32% were seen once. The source is a male donor with ankylosing spondylitis or in good health (not recorded which). The sequenced sample consisted of blood, either unsorted or a sorted T cell fraction (not recorded which). The V and J genes are TRBV10-3 and TRBJ2-1; 12 positions agree with TRBD2. The CDR3 nucleotides read TGTGCCATCAGGGGATCTAGCGGGGGGGACAATGAGCAGTTCTTC. This encodes CAIRGSSGGDNEQFF.